This T cell receptor beta chain was obtained from a study of T cell responses to AZD1222 COVID-19 vaccine (dated by TCRdb to the early 2020s). Regarding the complete study: AZD1222 recipients given second doses at about 4 weeks or at about 12 weeks were pooled, since spike-specific TCR depth and breadth were not found to differ between the two schedules. A total of 233 trial participants underwent TCR sequencing, of whom roughly 210 received two doses of AZD1222 and around 25 received two doses of the MenACWY control vaccine. Trial participants were enrolled by age into 18-55, 56-69 and 70-plus year subgroups, with approximately 160, 26 and 62 TCR-sequenced participants respectively. Broad study findings and their caveats: In the small 56-69-year group, the increase in depth fell short of significance, most likely because of low power. Conclusions about previously exposed vaccinees are limited, since just five or six AZD1222 recipients were seropositive for SARS-CoV-2 at baseline. Reportedly, almost half of the unique spike-specific TCRs recognized epitopes lying outside the regions that are mutated in the B.1.351 and B.1.1.7 variants. Participants were mostly white British, with more females than males. The authors suggested clonal diversity may have been underestimated. A significant rise in spike-specific TCR breadth and depth was observed after two AZD1222 doses relative to day 0 and relative to MenACWY recipients. The vaccine-associated CD4 TCRs covered the entire spike protein, and the dominant responses fell in regions 160-218 and 743-854. No day 14 peak-response samples were available, so repertoires were characterized only after the peak T cell response.

With respect to this clone: Its antigen target is currently unknown. No clone much larger than this one lies a single base away; base qualities are absent.

The CDR3 regions of human TCRbeta chains were analyzed by immunosequencing. In the original analysis: TCRs in the repertoires were compared against a reference library of SARS-CoV-2-specific TCRs that had been generated with the MIRA antigen-specificity platform. Breadth meant the fraction of unique TCRs that were SARS-CoV-2-associated, whereas depth meant the fraction of total T cells that were SARS-CoV-2-associated. Using the MIRA data, each spike-specific TCR was mapped to the spike region that the TCR reacts to and placed in a CD4 or CD8 class. Log10-transformed breadth and depth values were compared by one-way ANOVA with Sidak's multiple comparisons tests. TCRdb took over this immuneACCESS table, retaining in-frame rearrangements with V and J assigned. Such tables are incomplete; in checked studies, under half of the missing clones stem from an unresolved V gene, and the remainder is unexplained. The V and J calls and the clone size are those of that table, but D and trimming were determined from the DNA. Across this sample there are 98,000 or so clones, with 85% to 90% seen only once. The ten largest clones take up approximately 3.3% of the sample.

Interpreted using the paper, the time point label stands for: baseline before first vaccination. Samples from vaccinated people were obtained from the UK trials COV001 and COV002, which included a single-blind randomized controlled phase 2/3 trial of AZD1222 (ChAdOx1 nCoV-19) in healthy adults. Trial participant PBMC samples were collected at day 0 and day 28 after the second dose for TCRbeta chain sequencing. CDR1 and CDR2 are read off the germline V gene as SNHLY and FYNNEI. Inclusive of the bounding cysteine and phenylalanine, the CDR3 is 13 residues long. The retained sequence is limited to the CDR3, 39 bases, with the frame set at the first base. Relative to germline, V is 2 bases shorter and J is 2 bases shorter, with 6 bases between their ends.

Recombination joined TRBV2 with TRBJ1-1; there is no confident call for the D gene. Material: peripheral blood, obtained on day 0 of AZD1222 vaccination. The TCR comes from an adult in good health. The DNA sequence follows: TGTGCCAGCAGTGAAATGAGAAACACTGAAGCTTTCTTT. It is translated as CASSEMRNTEAFF.